This passage covers 14 T cell receptor beta chains from one sample sequenced in a study of beta chain features in type 1 diabetes. Every isolated RNA sample was fully reverse transcribed, so sequencing captured expressed TCRB transcripts. TCRdb keeps only in-frame clones here, not all; method: immunoSEQ multiplex PCR. The sample includes around 99,000 clones, almost 40% seen only once; the top ten take about 0.07%. What was sequenced was stem cell memory CD4+ T cells from blood. Receptor source: a woman between 18 and 29 years old in good health.

The gene calls are TRBV30 and TRBJ1-2; TRBD1 aligns across 10 bases. Germline values: CDR1 GTSNPN, CDR2 SVGIG (reference sequence). The CDR3 consists of 13 residues. Trimming cost V 3 bases and J 8 bases; bases outside gene matches: 6. CDR3 nucleotides: TGTGCCTGGAGCCCGGGACAGGGGCCAGGCTACACCTTC. This codes for CAWSPGQGPGYTF.

V and J are TRBV6-6 and TRBJ2-7; 8 nucleotides align to TRBD1. CDR3 size: 16 residues. The junction had 8 bases not matched to a gene; V was cut back by 4 bases and J by 0 bases. The V gene's germline CDR1 is MNHNY and CDR2 SVGAGI (reference sequence). CDR3 in DNA: TGTGCCAGCAGTTCCCCCCGGCAGGGGGCCTCCTACGAGCAGTACTTC. Its protein is CASSSPRQGASYEQYF.

The genes are TRBV7-7 and TRBJ1-1; D gene uncertain. In germline, CDR1 is SSHAT, CDR2 FNYEAQ (reference sequence). The CDR3 sequence is 17 residues long. Between the trimmed V and J ends, which lost 1 base and 0 bases, there was a span of 15 bases. CDR3 in amino acids: CASSLVAASTLNTEAFF. CDR3 DNA sequence: TGTGCCAGCAGCTTAGTAGCAGCTTCGACCCTGAACACTGAAGCTTTCTTT. Full variable domain (rest looked up from reference TRBV7-7 and TRBJ1-1): GAGVSQSPRYKVTKRGQDVTLRCDPISSHATLYWYQQALGQGPEFLTYFNYEAQPDKSGLPSDRFSAERPEGSISTLTIQRTEQRDSAMYRCASSLVAASTLNTEAFFGQGTRLTVV.

V and J are TRBV27 and TRBJ2-1; D may be TRBD1 (6 bases). The CDR3 contains 16 residues. V lost 8 bases and J lost 0, with 17 bases in between. Germline V lookup: CDR1 MNHEY, CDR2 SMNVEV (reference sequence). As DNA, the CDR3 is TGTGCCAGCGGATTAGGACAAGGGGGCTCCTACAATGAGCAGTTCTTC. Amino acid sequence: CASGLGQGGSYNEQFF.

The table lists this clone with a few counts. This chain joins TRBV7-9 and TRBJ2-7, with D maybe TRBD2 (5 bases). The CDR3 has 13 amino acids. V dropped 2 bases and J dropped 3 bases, with 8 bases sitting between them. Germline CDR1 SEHNR, CDR2 FQNEAQ (reference sequence). The chain's CDR3 is CASSLKGVYEQYF. The CDR3 coding sequence is TGTGCCAGCAGCTTAAAGGGAGTCTACGAGCAGTACTTC.

This sequence joins TRBV7-9 and TRBJ2-3; D possibly corresponds to TRBD1 (6 bases). This CDR3 is 13 amino acids long. Germline values: CDR1 SEHNR, CDR2 FQNEAQ (reference sequence). Trimming cost V 6 bases and J 0 bases, with 7 bases left between them. DNA for the CDR3: TGTGCCAGCAGAGGACAGAGCACAGATACGCAGTATTTT. It is translated as CASRGQSTDTQYF.

CDR3 nucleotide sequence: TGTGCCAGCAGCTTAGTCGGGAACACTGAAGCTTTCTTT. Residues: CASSLVGNTEAFF. This chain links TRBV7-2 with TRBJ1-1; D gene unclear. CDR1 is SGHTA, CDR2 FQGNSA, per germline. This CDR3 is built from 13 residues. Trimming cost V 1 base and J 1 base, with 4 bases left between them. Variable domain in full (rest from reference TRBV7-2 and TRBJ1-1): GAGVSQSPSNKVTEKGKDVELRCDPISGHTALYWYRQSLGQGLEFLIYFQGNSAPDKSGLPSDRFSAERTGGSVSTLTIQRTQQEDSAVYLCASSLVGNTEAFFGQGTRLTVV.

The J gene is TRBJ2-7, the V gene TRBV7-2; 9 bases match TRBD2. The J segment lost 7 bases and the V segment lost 5 bases, leaving 12 bases of the junction unmatched. Per the germline V gene, CDR1 is SGHTA and CDR2 is FQGNSA. The CDR3 has 15 residues. In DNA form, the CDR3 reads TGTGCCAGCAGCCCCGAGGCTAGCGGGGTTTTGGAGCAGTACTTC. Amino acid sequence: CASSPEASGVLEQYF.

The V call is TRBV6-5, the J call TRBJ1-1; D gene ambiguous. The CDR3 is made up of 13 amino acids. The germline gives CDR1 MNHEY, CDR2 SVGAGI. V dropped 0 bases and J dropped 8 bases, with 10 bases sitting between them. The CDR3 reads CASSYSSGLEAFF. The DNA of the CDR3 is TGTGCCAGCAGTTACTCGAGTGGGCTGGAAGCTTTCTTT.

This clone was counted a few times. This chain connects TRBV25-1 to TRBJ2-7, with 9 bases fitting TRBD2. V trimming: 3 bases; J trimming: 1 base; junction bases outside the gene matches: 10. The germline V gene has CDR1 MGHDK and CDR2 SYGVNS. The CDR3 runs 17 residues. The CDR3 DNA reads TGTGCCAGCAGTGATGCCAGCGGGAGGTTCTCTTCCTACGAGCAGTACTTC. Protein: CASSDASGRFSSYEQYF.

This sequence joins TRBV7-2 and TRBJ2-1; D possibly corresponds to TRBD2 (6 bases). V lost 6 bases, J lost 6 bases, and 24 bases lay in between. CDR3 length: 17 residues. Per the germline V gene, CDR1 is SGHTA and CDR2 is FQGNSA. The CDR3 loop reads CASRRRGIPPWANEQFF. The CDR3 DNA reads as TGTGCCAGCAGAAGGAGGGGCATTCCCCCTTGGGCCAATGAGCAGTTCTTC.

J is TRBJ2-3 and V is TRBV27; TRBD1 aligns across 7 bases. V lost 8 bases, J lost 0 bases, and 5 bases stayed unmatched. CDR1 and CDR2 from the germline V gene are MNHEY and SMNVEV (reference sequence). This CDR3 is 14 amino acids long. CDR3 residues: CASGRQGSTDTQYF. CDR3 DNA sequence: TGTGCCAGCGGGCGACAGGGTAGCACAGATACGCAGTATTTT.

The gene calls are TRBV28 and TRBJ1-2; maybe TRBD1 (6 bases). V was clipped by 6 bases and J by 5 bases, with 10 bases between them. This CDR3 spans 12 amino acids. Germline assignment: CDR1 MDHEN and CDR2 SYDVKM. The CDR3 DNA reads TGTGCCAGCAGCGGGACATTTTATGGCTACACCTTC. Amino acid sequence: CASSGTFYGYTF.

This clone was recorded a few times. The rearrangement links TRBV5-1 to TRBJ2-2; 15 nucleotides line up with TRBD2. The V gene end was trimmed by 4 bases and the J gene end by 2 bases; junction bases not matched to a gene: 3. Germline V gene sequence: CDR1 SGHRS, CDR2 YFSETQ. The CDR3 contains 17 residues. The DNA of the CDR3 is TGCGCCAGCAGCGCGGGACTAGCGGGAGGAAACACCGGGGAGCTGTTTTTT. Translation gives CASSAGLAGGNTGELFF.